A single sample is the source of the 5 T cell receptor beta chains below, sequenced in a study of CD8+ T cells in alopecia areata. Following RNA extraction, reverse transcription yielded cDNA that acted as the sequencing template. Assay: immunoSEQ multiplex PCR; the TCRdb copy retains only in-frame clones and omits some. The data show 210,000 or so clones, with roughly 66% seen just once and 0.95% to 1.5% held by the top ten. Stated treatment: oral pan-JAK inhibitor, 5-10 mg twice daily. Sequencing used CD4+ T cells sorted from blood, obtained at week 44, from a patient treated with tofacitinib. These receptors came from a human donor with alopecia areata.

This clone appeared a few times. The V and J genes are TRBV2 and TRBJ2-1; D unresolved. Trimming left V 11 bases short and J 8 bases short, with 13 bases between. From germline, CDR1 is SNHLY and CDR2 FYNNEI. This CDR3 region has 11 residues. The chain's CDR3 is CAGFSSDEQFF. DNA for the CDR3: TGTGCCGGCTTTAGTTCTGATGAGCAGTTCTTC.

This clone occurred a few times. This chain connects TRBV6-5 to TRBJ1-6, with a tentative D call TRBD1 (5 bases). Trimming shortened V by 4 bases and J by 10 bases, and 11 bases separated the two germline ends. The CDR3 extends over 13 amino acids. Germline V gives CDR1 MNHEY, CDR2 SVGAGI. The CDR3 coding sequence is TGTGCCAGCAGTTTCCGGGGGGAATCACCCCTCCACTTT. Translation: CASSFRGESPLHF.

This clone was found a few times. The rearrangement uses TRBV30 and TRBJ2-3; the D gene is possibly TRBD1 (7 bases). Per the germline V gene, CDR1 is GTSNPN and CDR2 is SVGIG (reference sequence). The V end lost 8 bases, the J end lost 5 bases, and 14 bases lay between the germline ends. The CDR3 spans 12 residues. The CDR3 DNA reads TGTGCCAGTGGCCAGGGGGGAGATACGCAGTATTTT. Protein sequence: CASGQGGDTQYF.

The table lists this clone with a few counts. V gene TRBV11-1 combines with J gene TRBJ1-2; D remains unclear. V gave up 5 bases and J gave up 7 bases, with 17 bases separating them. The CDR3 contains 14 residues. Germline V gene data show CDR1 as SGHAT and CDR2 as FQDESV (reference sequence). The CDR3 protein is CASSPWAETGGYTF. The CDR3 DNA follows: TGTGCCAGCAGCCCGTGGGCCGAAACGGGTGGCTACACCTTC.

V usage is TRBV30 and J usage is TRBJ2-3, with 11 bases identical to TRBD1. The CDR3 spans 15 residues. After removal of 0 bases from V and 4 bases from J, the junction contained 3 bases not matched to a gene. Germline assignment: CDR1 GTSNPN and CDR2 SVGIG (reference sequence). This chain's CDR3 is CAWSVGQGASDTQYF. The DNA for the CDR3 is TGTGCCTGGAGTGTAGGACAGGGGGCGTCAGATACGCAGTATTTT.